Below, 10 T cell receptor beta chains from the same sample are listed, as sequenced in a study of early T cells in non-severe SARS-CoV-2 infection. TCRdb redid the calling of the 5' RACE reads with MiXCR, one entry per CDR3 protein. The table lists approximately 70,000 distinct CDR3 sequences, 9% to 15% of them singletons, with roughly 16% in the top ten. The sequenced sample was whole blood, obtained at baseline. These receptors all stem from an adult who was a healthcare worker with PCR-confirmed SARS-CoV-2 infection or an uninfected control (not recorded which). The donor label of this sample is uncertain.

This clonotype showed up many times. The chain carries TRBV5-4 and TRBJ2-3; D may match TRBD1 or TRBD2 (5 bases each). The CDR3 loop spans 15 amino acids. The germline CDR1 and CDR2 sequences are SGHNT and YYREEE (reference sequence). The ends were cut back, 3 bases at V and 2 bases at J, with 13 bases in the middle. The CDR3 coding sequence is TGTGCCAGCAGCTCCGGGGCAACGAACACAGATACGCAGTATTTT. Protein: CASSSGATNTDTQYF.

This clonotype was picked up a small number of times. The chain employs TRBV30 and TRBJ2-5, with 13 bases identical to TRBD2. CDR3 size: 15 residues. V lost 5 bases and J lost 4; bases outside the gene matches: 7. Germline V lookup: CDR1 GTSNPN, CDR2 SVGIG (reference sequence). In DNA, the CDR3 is TGTGCCTGGGAAGCCGGACTAGCGGGGGCAGAGACCCAGTACTTC. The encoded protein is CAWEAGLAGAETQYF.

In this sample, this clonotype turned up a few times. CDR3 loop: CASSSLGTDIVGAFF. CDR3 bases: TGTGCCAGCAGCTCCTTGGGGACGGATATCGTAGGAGCTTTCTTT. The V and J genes are TRBV5-6 and TRBJ1-1; D is perhaps TRBD1 (5 bases). V was clipped by 3 bases and J by 10 bases, with 22 bases between them. The germline V gene encodes CDR1 SGHDT and CDR2 YYEEEE. The CDR3 has 15 amino acids.

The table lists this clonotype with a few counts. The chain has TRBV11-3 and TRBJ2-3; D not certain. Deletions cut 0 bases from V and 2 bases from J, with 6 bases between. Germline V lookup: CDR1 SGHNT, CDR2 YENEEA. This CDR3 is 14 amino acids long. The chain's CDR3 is CASSLEGITDTQYF. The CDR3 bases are TGTGCCAGCAGCTTAGAGGGAATCACAGATACGCAGTATTTT.

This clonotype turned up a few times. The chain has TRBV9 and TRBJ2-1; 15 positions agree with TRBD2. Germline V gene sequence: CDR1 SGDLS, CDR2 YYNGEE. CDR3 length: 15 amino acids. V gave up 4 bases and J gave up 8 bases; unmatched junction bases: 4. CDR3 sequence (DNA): TGTGCCAGCAGCCCGTGGACTAGCGGGGGGGATGAGCAGTTCTTC. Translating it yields CASSPWTSGGDEQFF. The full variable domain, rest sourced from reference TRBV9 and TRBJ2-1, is DSGVTQTPKHLITATGQRVTLRCSPRSGDLSVYWYQQSLDQGLQFLIQYYNGEERAKGNILERFSAQQFPDLHSELNLSSLELGDSALYFCASSPWTSGGDEQFFGPGTRLTVL.

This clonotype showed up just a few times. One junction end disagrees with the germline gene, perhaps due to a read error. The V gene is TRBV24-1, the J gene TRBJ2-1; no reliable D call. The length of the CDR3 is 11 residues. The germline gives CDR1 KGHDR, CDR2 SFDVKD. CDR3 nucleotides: TGTGCCACCGGTGAATACAATGAGCAGTTCTTC. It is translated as CATGEYNEQFF.

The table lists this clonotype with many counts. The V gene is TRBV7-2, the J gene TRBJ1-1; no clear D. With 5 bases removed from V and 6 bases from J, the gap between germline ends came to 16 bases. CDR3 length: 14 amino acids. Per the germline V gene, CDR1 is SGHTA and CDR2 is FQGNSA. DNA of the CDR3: TGTGCCAGCAGCCCCCACGCGGGATTCGCTGAAGCTTTCTTT. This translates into CASSPHAGFAEAFF.

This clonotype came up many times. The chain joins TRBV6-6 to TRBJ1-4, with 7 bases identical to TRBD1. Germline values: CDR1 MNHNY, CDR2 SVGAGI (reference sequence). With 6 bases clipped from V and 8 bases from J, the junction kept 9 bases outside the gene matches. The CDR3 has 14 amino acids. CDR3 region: CASRKQGSGEKLFF. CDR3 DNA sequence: TGTGCCAGCAGGAAACAGGGGTCCGGGGAAAAACTGTTTTTT.

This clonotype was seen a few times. The CDR3 bases are TGCAGTGCGGTAGCGTCCCGGCCCTACAATGAGCAGTTCTTC. It is translated as CSAVASRPYNEQFF. The chain links TRBV20-1 to TRBJ2-1; D perhaps matches TRBD2 (5 bases). V lost 6 bases and J 2 bases, leaving 14 bases between the germline ends. The CDR3 spans 14 residues. Looked up from germline, CDR1 is DFQATT and CDR2 is SNEGSKA (reference sequence).

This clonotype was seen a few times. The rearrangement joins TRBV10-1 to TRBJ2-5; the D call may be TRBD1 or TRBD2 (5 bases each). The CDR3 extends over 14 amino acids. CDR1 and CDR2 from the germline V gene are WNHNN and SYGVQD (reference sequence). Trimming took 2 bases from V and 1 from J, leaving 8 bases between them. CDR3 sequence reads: CASSESGGQETQYF. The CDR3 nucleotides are TGCGCCAGCAGTGAGAGTGGGGGCCAAGAGACCCAGTACTTC.